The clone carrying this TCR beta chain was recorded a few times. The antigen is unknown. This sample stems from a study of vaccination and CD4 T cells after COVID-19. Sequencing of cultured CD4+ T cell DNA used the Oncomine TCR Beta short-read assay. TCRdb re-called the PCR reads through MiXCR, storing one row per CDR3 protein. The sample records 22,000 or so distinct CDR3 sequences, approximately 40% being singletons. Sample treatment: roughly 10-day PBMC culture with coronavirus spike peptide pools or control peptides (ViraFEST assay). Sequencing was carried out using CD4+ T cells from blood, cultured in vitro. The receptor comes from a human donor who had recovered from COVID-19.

The CDR3 DNA sequence: TGTGCCAGCAAGCCAGGGGGCGCTTGGACTGAAGCTTTCTTT. The encoded protein is CASKPGGAWTEAFF. The V call is TRBV2, the J call TRBJ1-1, with TRBD1 identical over 8 bases. V lost 7 bases, J lost 5 bases, and 9 bases stayed unmatched. CDR1 is SNHLY, CDR2 FYNNEI, per germline. CDR3 length equals 14 residues.